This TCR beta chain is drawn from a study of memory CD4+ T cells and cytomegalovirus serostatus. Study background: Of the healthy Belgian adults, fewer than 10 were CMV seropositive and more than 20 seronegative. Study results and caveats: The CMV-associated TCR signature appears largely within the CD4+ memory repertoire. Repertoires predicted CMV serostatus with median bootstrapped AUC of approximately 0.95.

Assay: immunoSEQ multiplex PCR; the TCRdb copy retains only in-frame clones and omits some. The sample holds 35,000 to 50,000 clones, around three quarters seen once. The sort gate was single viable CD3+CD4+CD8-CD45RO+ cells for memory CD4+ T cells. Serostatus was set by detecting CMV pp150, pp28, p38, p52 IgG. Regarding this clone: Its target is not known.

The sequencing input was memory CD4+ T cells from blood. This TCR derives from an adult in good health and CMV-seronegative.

CDR3 nucleotides: TGCGCCAGCAGCCAAGAAGAGGCCCGATCGGATGGCTACACCTTC. Its protein is CASSQEEARSDGYTF. This chain connects TRBV4-1 to TRBJ1-2; D gene ambiguous. V shed 0 bases and J shed 6 bases, with 14 bases lying between them. Germline CDR1 MGHRA, CDR2 YSYEKL. The CDR3 spans 15 residues.